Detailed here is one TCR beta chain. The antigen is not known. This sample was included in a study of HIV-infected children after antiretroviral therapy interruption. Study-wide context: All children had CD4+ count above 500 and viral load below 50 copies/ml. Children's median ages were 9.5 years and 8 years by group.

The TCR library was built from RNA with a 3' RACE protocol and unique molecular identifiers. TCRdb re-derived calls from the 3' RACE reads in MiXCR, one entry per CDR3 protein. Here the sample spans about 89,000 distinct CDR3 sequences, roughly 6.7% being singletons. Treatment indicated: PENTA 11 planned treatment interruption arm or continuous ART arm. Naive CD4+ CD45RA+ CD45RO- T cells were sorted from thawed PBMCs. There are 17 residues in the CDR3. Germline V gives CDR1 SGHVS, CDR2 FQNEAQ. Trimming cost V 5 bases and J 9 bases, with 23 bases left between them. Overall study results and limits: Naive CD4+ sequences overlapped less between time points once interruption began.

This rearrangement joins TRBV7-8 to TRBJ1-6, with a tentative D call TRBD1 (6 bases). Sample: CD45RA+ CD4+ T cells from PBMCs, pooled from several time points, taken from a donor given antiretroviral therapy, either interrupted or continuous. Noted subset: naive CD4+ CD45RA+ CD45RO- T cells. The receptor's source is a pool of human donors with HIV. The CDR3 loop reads CASSRRLDSSDTSPLHF. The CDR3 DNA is TGTGCCAGCAGCCGCAGACTGGACAGTTCCGATACTTCACCCCTCCACTTT.